This T cell receptor (beta chain) appears in the sequencing data of a study of T cell clonality in common variable immunodeficiency. Control and CVID samples contributed equal amounts of genomic DNA. TCRdb's table, derived via immunoSEQ multiplex PCR, lists solely in-frame clones and lacks some. Recorded here are about 74,000 clones, none singletons. Findings and limits, study-wide: Fewer deletions and N-nucleotide insertions were reportedly seen in common variable immunodeficiency TCR beta sequences. CVID patient heterogeneity limited repertoire-clinical complication correlations. CVID subjects showed higher TCRbeta clonality than healthy controls.

This clone was counted ten times or more. Its antigen is not known. The observed sequence ends 3 residues before the CDR3 terminus, with the missing tail filled in from the germline J gene. Per the germline V gene, CDR1 is SGHTA and CDR2 is FQGNSA. V shed 2 bases, J shed 6 bases, and the junction held 2 bases outside the gene matches. The CDR3 is made up of 13 amino acids. J is TRBJ2-7 and V is TRBV7-2, with 9 nucleotides matching TRBD1. The sequenced sample was peripheral blood mononuclear cells. This clonotype was sampled from a person aged 18 to 75 in good health. The CDR3 bases that were read are TGTGCCAGCAGCTTAAGACAGGGGGTCGAG. Translated: CASSLRQGVE. The full CDR3 sequence reads CASSLRQGVEQYF.